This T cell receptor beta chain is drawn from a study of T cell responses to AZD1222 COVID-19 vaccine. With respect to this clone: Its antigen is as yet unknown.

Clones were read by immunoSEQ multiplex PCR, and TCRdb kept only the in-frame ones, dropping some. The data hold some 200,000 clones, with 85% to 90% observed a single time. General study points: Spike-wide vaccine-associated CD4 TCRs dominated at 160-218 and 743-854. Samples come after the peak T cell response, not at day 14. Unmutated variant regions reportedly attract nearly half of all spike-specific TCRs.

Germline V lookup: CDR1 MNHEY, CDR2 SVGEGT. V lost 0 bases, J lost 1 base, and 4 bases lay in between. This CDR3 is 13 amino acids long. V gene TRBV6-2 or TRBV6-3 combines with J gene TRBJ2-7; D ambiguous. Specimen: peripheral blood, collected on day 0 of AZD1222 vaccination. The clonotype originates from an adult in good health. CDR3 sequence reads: CASSYSRSYEQYF. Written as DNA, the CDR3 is TGTGCCAGCAGTTACTCTCGATCCTACGAGCAGTACTTC.